These 5 T cell receptor beta chains were all obtained from the same sample, sequenced in a study of control samples from healthy donors and cancer patients. Sequenced by immunoSEQ multiplex PCR; TCRdb stores in-frame clones only, minus some. The sample holds around 150,000 clones, 85% to 90% seen once. The sample consisted of blood. The origin of the receptors is a man aged 25 to 40 in good health.

The gene calls are TRBV7-9 and TRBJ1-2, with D possibly TRBD1 on 6 matching bases. The CDR3 is 18 residues long. Germline lookup yields CDR1 SEHNR and CDR2 FQNEAQ (reference sequence). Trimming pared 4 bases from V and 0 bases from J, leaving 21 bases between. CDR3 protein: CASSSPTGRLLSNYGYTF. CDR3 bases: TGTGCCAGCAGCTCCCCGACAGGACGGCTCCTTTCTAACTATGGCTACACCTTC.

The chain has TRBV27 and TRBJ1-1; no definite D call. This CDR3 spans 15 amino acids. V gave up 5 bases and J gave up 3 bases, with 16 bases separating them. Germline V CDR1 and CDR2: MNHEY, SMNVEV (reference sequence). CDR3 nucleotides: TGTGCCAGCAGTCCCGTGTCCCTCGGGGACACTGAAGCTTTCTTT. Protein: CASSPVSLGDTEAFF.

The chain combines TRBV27 with TRBJ2-7, with D possibly being TRBD2 (5 bases). Germline CDR1 reads MNHEY; CDR2 reads SMNVEV (reference sequence). Trimming cost V 2 bases and J 0 bases, with 17 bases left between them. This CDR3 is 17 amino acids long. CDR3 protein: CASSLVGSTGSSYEQYF. The CDR3 DNA is TGTGCCAGCAGTTTAGTAGGGTCCACGGGAAGCTCCTACGAGCAGTACTTC.

The V and J genes are TRBV5-1 and TRBJ2-3; D perhaps matches TRBD1 (5 bases). Deletions cut 0 bases from V and 0 bases from J, with 11 bases between. Per germline, CDR1 SGHRS and CDR2 YFSETQ. This CDR3 spans 16 amino acids. In DNA, the CDR3 is TGCGCCAGCAGCTTGGGTCGCCAGGGAAGCACAGATACGCAGTATTTT. Protein: CASSLGRQGSTDTQYF.

The rearrangement links TRBV13 to TRBJ1-6, with D uncertain. This CDR3 contains 14 residues. Per the germline V gene, CDR1 is PRHDT and CDR2 is FYEKMQ (reference sequence). V was trimmed by 6 bases and J by 10 bases, leaving 16 bases between them. The CDR3 coding sequence is TGTGCCAGCAGTGCCTATACGGTTAACTCACCCCTCCACTTT. Protein product: CASSAYTVNSPLHF.